The clone carrying this T cell receptor beta chain is a singleton in its sample. This specimen belongs to a study of T cell clones after liver transplantation. Study details: Without induction therapy, subjects received standard immunosuppression until 12-24 months post-transplant.

Only in-frame clones appear in the TCRdb table, and some are missing; sequencing was by immunoSEQ multiplex PCR. Here the sample spans some 70,000 clones, 75% to 85% being singletons. This CDR3 is 14 amino acids long. Trimming removed 4 bases from V and 1 base from J, with 11 bases in between. The germline V gene has CDR1 SGHRS and CDR2 YFSETQ. This sequence originates from a human donor who received a liver transplant. The input for sequencing was CD4+ T cells from blood, taken before liver transplant. This chain links TRBV5-1 with TRBJ1-1; D not resolved. The CDR3 DNA is TGCGCCAGCAGCGCCGACGGTAGGAACACTGAAGCTTTCTTT. Protein sequence: CASSADGRNTEAFF. Looking up the rest from reference TRBV5-1 and TRBJ1-1 gives the full variable domain: KAGVTQTPRYLIKTRGQQVTLSCSPISGHRSVSWYQQTPGQGLQFLFEYFSETQRNKGNFPGRFSGRQFSNSRSEMNVSTLELGDSALYLCASSADGRNTEAFFGQGTRLTVV.